A single sample gave rise to the 4 T cell receptor beta chains below, sequenced in a study of T cell responses to AZD1222 COVID-19 vaccine (dated by TCRdb to the early 2020s). The method was the immunoSEQ multiplex PCR assay. TCRdb stores this immuneACCESS table with in-frame sequences only. Part of the clones is absent; in the studies checked, under half of the shortfall reflects unresolved V genes, and no reason is known for the rest. For this sample there are 80,000 or so clones; about 85% appear just once. About 1.6% of the sample belongs to the ten largest clones. What this sample's time point label stands for: baseline before first vaccination. The material sequenced was peripheral blood, taken on day 0 of AZD1222 vaccination. These receptors were collected from an adult in good health.

The chain couples TRBV19 to TRBJ2-7; TRBD1 agrees at 8 bases. CDR1 and CDR2 from the germline V gene are LNHDA and SQIVND (reference sequence). This CDR3 region has 15 residues. J was trimmed by 2 bases and V by 4 bases; bases with no gene match: 7. In nucleotides, the CDR3 is TGTGCCAGTAGTAGAACAGGACAGGGCCCCTACGAGCAGTACTTC. It translates to CASSRTGQGPYEQYF.

The chain has TRBV18 and TRBJ2-7; TRBD1 matches at 9 bases. V gave up 3 bases and J gave up 6 bases; unmatched junction bases: 15. Germline V gene sequence: CDR1 KGHSH, CDR2 LQKENI. There are 17 residues in the CDR3. The CDR3 region has the DNA TGTGCCAGCTCACCTACCGGGTCCGGGACAGGGTTGGTCGAGCAGTACTTC. Encoded protein: CASSPTGSGTGLVEQYF.

The V gene is TRBV27, the J gene TRBJ1-1; 8 nucleotides line up with TRBD1. The germline CDR1 and CDR2 sequences are MNHEY and SMNVEV (reference sequence). The CDR3 extends over 13 amino acids. The ends lost 6 bases at V and 3 bases at J; junction bases unmatched: 3. The CDR3 coding sequence is TGTGCCAGCAGACGACAGGGGTACACTGAAGCTTTCTTT. Translating it yields CASRRQGYTEAFF.

This clone showed up just a few times. The gene calls are TRBV9 and TRBJ1-2; D remains ambiguous. Germline-derived CDR1 and CDR2 are SGDLS and YYNGEE. CDR3 size: 16 residues. V dropped 3 bases and J dropped 7 bases, with 22 bases sitting between them. CDR3 protein: CASSAGPGLRGGGYTF. The CDR3 DNA reads TGTGCCAGCAGCGCCGGGCCGGGCCTAAGAGGAGGTGGCTACACCTTC.